This entry concerns a single T cell receptor beta chain. This entry comes from a study of CD8+ T cells in alopecia areata. Germline CDR1 GTSNPN, CDR2 SVGIG (reference sequence). Deletions cut 3 bases from V and 8 bases from J, with 10 bases between. The CDR3 extends over 11 amino acids. This sample's treatment: oral pan-JAK inhibitor, 5-10 mg twice daily. Investigators isolated RNA and reverse transcribed it into cDNA to act as the sequencing template. The table came from immunoSEQ multiplex PCR; TCRdb's copy has only in-frame clones and leaves some out. The data hold fewer than 350,000 clones, with roughly 60% observed a single time.

The chain combines TRBV30 with TRBJ1-2; no reliable D call. The material was CD4+ T cells sorted from blood, obtained at week 24, from a patient treated with tofacitinib. The TCR sequence derives from a human donor with alopecia areata. CDR3 amino acids: CAWSRVSGYTF. CDR3 sequence (DNA): TGTGCCTGGAGCAGAGTCTCGGGCTACACCTTC.